The present T cell receptor beta chain was sequenced within a study of human T cells and chemical hapten exposure. Sample time point: patch test 3, about 24 weeks after DPC sensitization. Treatment meaning: therapeutic diphenylcyclopropenone sensitization with weekly scalp DPC. Details on this clonotype: Its target is not known.

Notes on the study in general: The study found that DPC sensitization did not change TCRs above 1 in 1000 frequency.

Within the library, unique molecular identifiers were attached to each individual cDNA molecule. In the original workflow: Counts of TCRs in each sample centred on a median of around 99,000 and extended from about 20,000 to 690,000. TCRdb re-called the RACE reads through MiXCR, storing one row per CDR3 protein. TCRdb, not the authors, supplied the V and J calls. The sample lists 150,000 to 200,000 distinct CDR3 sequences; 20% to 25% were seen once. The origin of this receptor is a woman between 40 and 55 years old with alopecia areata. Some clones in this sample may be carry-over from other donors' samples. The specimen was whole blood, collected in connection with sensitization to the hapten diphenylcyclopropenone (DPC).

The CDR3 sequence is CSARDLLAGLITDTQYF. CDR3 sequence (DNA): TGCAGTGCTAGAGATCTTCTAGCGGGGCTTATCACAGATACGCAGTATTTT. This chain links TRBV20-1 with TRBJ2-3, with 9 bases aligning to TRBD2. Germline V gene sequence: CDR1 DFQATT, CDR2 SNEGSKA (reference sequence). The CDR3 contains 17 residues. Trimming removed 0 bases from V and 2 bases from J; junction bases left unmatched: 9.